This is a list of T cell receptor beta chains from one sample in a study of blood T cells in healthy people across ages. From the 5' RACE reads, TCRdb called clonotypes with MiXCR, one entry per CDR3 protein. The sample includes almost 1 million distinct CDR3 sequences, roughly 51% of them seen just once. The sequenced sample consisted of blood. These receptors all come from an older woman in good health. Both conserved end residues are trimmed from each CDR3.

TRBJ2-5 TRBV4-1 ASSPQEQETQY
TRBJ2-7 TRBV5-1 ASSWGQGETEQY
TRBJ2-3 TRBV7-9 ASSSTNLTSGSSKTDTQY
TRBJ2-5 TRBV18 ASSHPVLATETQY
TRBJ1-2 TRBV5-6 ASTSGPFRGYT
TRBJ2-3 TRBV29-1 SADGIIAGSRTVDTQY
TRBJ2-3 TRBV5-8 ASSLRLVTQY
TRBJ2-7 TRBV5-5 ASSSMTSGSHYEQY
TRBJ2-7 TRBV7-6 ASSLLAGESEQY
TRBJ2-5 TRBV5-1 ASSLGVLKETQY
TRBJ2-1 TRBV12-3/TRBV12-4 ASSRSRTSGGSSYNEQF
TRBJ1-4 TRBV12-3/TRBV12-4 ASSGGQGMEKLF
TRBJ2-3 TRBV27 ASSRSSGRAQRADTQY
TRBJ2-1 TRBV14 ASSQHGRYNEQF
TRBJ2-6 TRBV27 ASSWTSGANVLT
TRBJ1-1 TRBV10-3 AISYRNTEAF
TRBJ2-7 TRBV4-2 ASRRLTYEQY
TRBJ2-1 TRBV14 ASSQESSTYNEQF
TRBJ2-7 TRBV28 ATQYSSYEQY
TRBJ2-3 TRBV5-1 ASSTPIATDTQY
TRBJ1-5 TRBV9 ASSLKADNQPQH
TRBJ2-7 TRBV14 ASSHLMDGYEQY
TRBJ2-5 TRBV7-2 ASSTRQSSQETQY
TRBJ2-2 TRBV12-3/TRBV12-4 ASSSSGRNTGELF
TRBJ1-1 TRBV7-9 ASSLLRNEAF
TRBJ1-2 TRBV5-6 ASSLERGDWDYGYT
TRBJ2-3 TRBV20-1 SASLSLAPRGTDTQY
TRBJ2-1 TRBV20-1 SVSGISYNEQF
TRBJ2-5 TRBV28 ASSLWDREETQY
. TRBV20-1 SARDRQGVKTQY
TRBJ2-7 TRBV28 ASSSPTSGRGPRLVGNEQY
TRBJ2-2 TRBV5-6 ASKPPNTGELF
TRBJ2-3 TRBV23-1 ASSQSGGLDTQY
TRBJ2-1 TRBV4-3 ASSQVEGRNEQF
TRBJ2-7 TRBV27 ASSRTGLAAYEQY
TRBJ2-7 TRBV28 ASSNPGQGKEQY
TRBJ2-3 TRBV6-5 ASSKTGLGTDTQY